The T cell receptor beta chain described here comes from a study of CD8+CD57+ T cells in acquired aplastic anemia. Study overall: Sorting CD4+ and CD8+ cells gave DNA averaging approximately 3 ug.

In germline, CDR1 is SSHAT, CDR2 FNYEAQ (reference sequence). The CDR3 has 15 residues. Genomic DNA templated the TCR beta VDJ and CDR3 profiling. TCRdb reanalysed the reads using MiXCR and keeps one entry per CDR3 protein. This sample yields 150,000 to 200,000 distinct CDR3 sequences, of which over 60% are seen a single time; 46% belongs to the top ten. Points on this clonotype: An end of the junction does not agree with germline; a read error may underlie this.

Sequenced: sorted CD4+, CD8+, or CD8+CD57+ T cells (not recorded which) from PBMCs. The receptor was isolated from a human donor with severe aplastic anemia or a healthy control (not recorded which). This rearrangement joins TRBV7-7 to TRBJ1-2; D perhaps matches TRBD1 (5 bases). CDR3 in amino acids: CASSLAVRGGYGYTF. As DNA, the CDR3 is TGTGCTAGCAGCTTAGCGGTGCGGGGGGGCTATGGCTACACCTTC.